Below, 27 T cell receptor beta chains from the same sample are listed, as sequenced in a study of blood T cell repertoires in COVID-19 (dated by TCRdb to 2020 to 2022). The library was obtained by the immunoSEQ multiplex PCR assay. TCRdb took this table from immuneACCESS and kept in-frame rearrangements with V and J called. Such tables lack part of the clones; where checked against another copy, unresolved V genes explain under half of the gap, and the rest is unexplained. Recorded for this sample are roughly 150,000 clones; about four fifths of them occurred a single time. The ten biggest clones cover around 19% of the sample. Sequencing was performed on peripheral blood. These receptors originate from a woman in her 70s who had recovered from COVID-19.

This clone was counted a few times. CDR3 coding DNA: TGTGCCAGCAGCTCCGGACAGGCCTGGGGGGATTCCTACGAGCAGTACTTC. Encoded protein: CASSSGQAWGDSYEQYF. The chain employs TRBV11-2 and TRBJ2-7, with D possibly matching TRBD1 (7 bases). Germline V gene data show CDR1 as SGHAT and CDR2 as FQNNGV. The CDR3 spans 17 residues. The V end was cut by 4 bases, the J end by 1 base, with 20 bases between.

The V call is TRBV28, the J call TRBJ2-1, with TRBD2 identical over 12 bases. V shed 10 bases and J 0 bases; nucleotides not matched to a gene: 10. This CDR3 spans 17 amino acids. The V gene's germline CDR1 is MDHEN and CDR2 SYDVKM. CDR3 loop: CATQGLAGFNSYNEQFF. Here the CDR3 DNA reads TGTGCCACCCAAGGACTAGCGGGATTCAACTCCTACAATGAGCAGTTCTTC.

The chain employs TRBV5-1 and TRBJ1-5, with no clear D. CDR3 length: 13 residues. Germline loops: CDR1 SGHRS, CDR2 YFSETQ. Trimming took off 3 bases at V and 0 bases at J, with 4 bases between the two ends. The CDR3 loop reads CASSSHSNQPQHF. CDR3 nucleotide sequence: TGCGCCAGCAGCTCCCATAGCAATCAGCCCCAGCATTTT.

The J gene is TRBJ1-1, the V gene TRBV5-8, with no clear D. The germline V gene encodes CDR1 SGHTS and CDR2 YDEGEE. V lost 2 bases and J 1 base, leaving 3 bases between the germline ends. There are 12 residues in the CDR3. Here the CDR3 DNA reads TGTGCCAGCAGCTTCCGGAACACTGAAGCTTTCTTT. This sequence encodes CASSFRNTEAFF.

DNA of the CDR3: TGTGCCAGCAGGGGCAACAATGAGCAGTTCTTC. This translates into CASRGNNEQFF. This rearrangement joins TRBV9 to TRBJ2-1, with D unclear. This CDR3 contains 11 residues. Germline V gene sequence: CDR1 SGDLS, CDR2 YYNGEE. The germline V and J ends were trimmed by 5 bases and 5 bases, with 5 bases remaining between them.

This chain joins TRBV7-3 and TRBJ2-1; tentative D call: TRBD1 (6 bases). The CDR3 has 13 amino acids. Germline V CDR1 and CDR2: SGHTA, FQGTGA. V was shortened by 5 bases and J by 8 bases, with 13 bases between the two germline ends. The CDR3 region has the DNA TGTGCCAGCAGCCCAGGGGTTCTGGATGAGCAGTTCTTC. The encoded protein is CASSPGVLDEQFF.

This clone was detected a few times. The J gene is TRBJ2-1, the V gene TRBV5-1; 8 bases agree with TRBD1. Germline trimming cut 4 bases from V and 2 bases from J; bases unmatched to any gene: 5. Per the germline V gene, CDR1 is SGHRS and CDR2 is YFSETQ. The CDR3 sequence is 15 residues long. The CDR3 coding sequence is TGCGCCAGCAGCCCCCCAGGGGGCCCCTACAATGAGCAGTTCTTC. Protein: CASSPPGGPYNEQFF.

The chain carries TRBV7-3 and TRBJ2-3; TRBD2 agrees at 9 bases. With V trimmed by 5 bases and J by 2 bases, 8 bases remained unmatched. This CDR3 spans 16 amino acids. The germline CDR1 and CDR2 sequences are SGHTA and FQGTGA. CDR3 in amino acids: CASSPRGGGTTDTQYF. The CDR3 coding sequence is TGTGCCAGCAGCCCGCGGGGGGGCGGGACCACAGATACGCAGTATTTT.

The V and J genes are TRBV25-1 and TRBJ1-5; D call uncertain. The germline V gene has CDR1 MGHDK and CDR2 SYGVNS. The germline V and J ends were trimmed by 5 bases and 9 bases, with 8 bases remaining between them. CDR3 length equals 11 residues. In DNA, the CDR3 is TGTGCCAGCAGTCATGAGGGGCCCCAGCATTTT. It yields the protein CASSHEGPQHF.

This clone was seen more than once but under ten times. The chain employs TRBV28 and TRBJ1-5; the D is unclear. This CDR3 has 12 residues. Germline-derived CDR1 and CDR2 are MDHEN and SYDVKM. V lost 5 bases and J 4 bases, leaving 6 bases between the germline ends. CDR3 DNA: TGTGCCAGCAGTCCCCGTAATCAGCCCCAGCATTTT. Translation: CASSPRNQPQHF.

CDR3 residues: CASSTQGRSYEQYF. The CDR3 DNA sequence: TGTGCCAGCAGCACACAGGGCCGTTCCTACGAGCAGTACTTC. The V call is TRBV7-8, the J call TRBJ2-7; D is possibly TRBD1 (6 bases). Germline-derived CDR1 and CDR2 are SGHVS and FQNEAQ. The V end lost 5 bases, the J end lost 1 base, and 12 bases lay between the germline ends. CDR3 length equals 14 residues.

This rearrangement joins TRBV7-8 to TRBJ2-7, with a weak D call TRBD2 (6 bases). The CDR3 has 15 amino acids. V gave up 5 bases and J gave up 0 bases, with 14 bases separating them. Germline V lookup: CDR1 SGHVS, CDR2 FQNEAQ. CDR3 DNA sequence: TGTGCCAGCAGCCCGCGGGGCCAGAGCTCCTACGAGCAGTACTTC. Protein sequence: CASSPRGQSSYEQYF. Full variable domain (outside the CDR3, taken from reference TRBV7-8 and TRBJ2-7): GAGVSQSPRYKVAKRGQDVALRCDPISGHVSLFWYQQALGQGPEFLTYFQNEAQLDKSGLPSDRFFAERPEGSVSTLKIQRTQQEDSAVYLCASSPRGQSSYEQYFGPGTRLTVT.

The chain joins TRBV3-1 (or the pseudogene TRBV3-2) to TRBJ1-5, with D tentatively TRBD1 (5 bases). Trimming removed 1 base from V and 0 bases from J, with 10 bases in between. The CDR3 runs 16 residues. Germline CDR1 reads LGHDT; CDR2 reads YNNKEL (reference sequence). The CDR3 bases are TGTGCCAGCAGCCAAGGAGGGACTCATAGCAATCAGCCCCAGCATTTT. Translated: CASSQGGTHSNQPQHF.

The J gene is TRBJ2-2, the V gene TRBV19; possibly TRBD1 for D (5 bases). V lost 1 base, J lost 0 bases, and 12 bases lay in between. The CDR3 has 17 amino acids. Germline assignment: CDR1 LNHDA and CDR2 SQIVND (reference sequence). CDR3 protein: CASSIVSGQPNTGELFF. CDR3 DNA sequence: TGTGCCAGTAGTATAGTGTCAGGGCAGCCGAACACCGGGGAGCTGTTTTTT.

The V and J genes are TRBV7-8 and TRBJ2-5, with D tentatively TRBD2 (6 bases). Germline V lookup: CDR1 SGHVS, CDR2 FQNEAQ. With 1 base removed from V and 1 base from J, the gap between germline ends came to 7 bases. The CDR3 covers 14 residues. In DNA, the CDR3 is TGTGCCAGCAGCTTAGTCGGGGGCCAAGAGACCCAGTACTTC. Translated: CASSLVGGQETQYF.

The genes are TRBV2 and TRBJ1-2; TRBD1 matches at 9 bases. V shed 4 bases, J shed 1 base, and the junction held 4 bases outside the gene matches. CDR1 SNHLY and CDR2 FYNNEI come from the germline V gene. The CDR3 has 15 amino acids. CDR3 coding DNA: TGTGCCAGCAGTGCCGAGACAGGGGGTAACTATGGCTACACCTTC. Translation gives CASSAETGGNYGYTF.

The chain couples TRBV7-9 to TRBJ1-1; D possibly corresponds to TRBD1 (6 bases). The V end was cut by 5 bases, the J end by 1 base, with 11 bases between. In germline, CDR1 is SEHNR, CDR2 FQNEAQ (reference sequence). This CDR3 comprises 14 residues. This CDR3 is CASSLGTQNTEAFF. The DNA of the CDR3 is TGTGCCAGCAGCCTCGGGACACAGAACACTGAAGCTTTCTTT.

The V and J genes are TRBV14 and TRBJ2-1; 8 bases match TRBD1. Losses at the gene ends were 0 bases for V and 7 bases for J; bases not matched to a gene: 8. The CDR3 is 16 residues long. CDR1 is SGHDN and CDR2 is FVKESK in the germline V gene. The CDR3, as DNA: TGTGCCAGCAGCCAAGATCAGGGGGCTCCGTGGAATGAGCAGTTCTTC. Its protein is CASSQDQGAPWNEQFF.

The chain links TRBV5-1 to TRBJ2-7, with TRBD2 matching over 11 bases. The CDR3 length is 14 residues. Per germline, CDR1 SGHRS and CDR2 YFSETQ. Trimming removed 4 bases from V and 4 bases from J; junction bases left unmatched: 4. The CDR3, as DNA: TGCGCCAGCAGCACCGGGACTAGCGGTTACGAGCAGTACTTC. Translation gives CASSTGTSGYEQYF.

This clone appeared once. V gene TRBV19 combines with J gene TRBJ2-1, with TRBD2 matching 8 bases. Germline V gives CDR1 LNHDA, CDR2 SQIVND (reference sequence). V shed 5 bases, J shed 0 bases, and the junction held 3 bases outside the gene matches. CDR3 size: 15 residues. The CDR3, as DNA: TGTGCCAGTAGTGTCCTAGCGGGCTCCTACAATGAGCAGTTCTTC. It translates to CASSVLAGSYNEQFF.

The chain employs TRBV7-3 and TRBJ2-5, with TRBD2 matching over 10 bases. The germline V gene encodes CDR1 SGHTA and CDR2 FQGTGA. Trimming cost V 5 bases and J 1 base; bases outside gene matches: 4. The CDR3 contains 15 residues. The CDR3 region has the DNA TGTGCCAGCAGCGACCGGACTAGCGGCCAAGAGACCCAGTACTTC. Amino acids: CASSDRTSGQETQYF.

This clone has just a few counts. The V gene is TRBV27, the J gene TRBJ2-7; 10 positions agree with TRBD2. The CDR3 extends over 14 amino acids. With V trimmed by 5 bases and J by 4 bases, 5 bases remained unmatched. The germline gives CDR1 MNHEY, CDR2 SMNVEV (reference sequence). The CDR3 bases are TGTGCCAGCAGTCTAGCGGGAGTGGGGTACGAGCAGTACTTC. It encodes CASSLAGVGYEQYF.

V is TRBV5-5 and J is TRBJ2-2, with D tentatively TRBD1 (5 bases). Germline values: CDR1 SGHKS, CDR2 YYEKEE (reference sequence). CDR3 length: 12 amino acids. Trimming pared 7 bases from V and 5 bases from J, leaving 9 bases between. The DNA for the CDR3 is TGTGCCAGCGGAAGGGGAACCGGGGAGCTGTTTTTT. This translates into CASGRGTGELFF.

This clone has a handful of counts. J is TRBJ1-6 and V is TRBV5-1; TRBD1 might be the D (5 bases). CDR1 and CDR2 (germline): SGHRS, YFSETQ. This CDR3 is built from 15 residues. V was clipped by 0 bases and J by 10 bases, with 14 bases between them. DNA for the CDR3: TGCGCCAGCAGCTTGGAAGGCCAGGGCAGCTCACCCCTCCACTTT. Residues: CASSLEGQGSSPLHF.

The chain carries TRBV3-1 (or the pseudogene TRBV3-2) and TRBJ2-1, with 9 bases fitting TRBD1. Trimming at V came to 2 bases and at J to 8 bases, leaving 7 bases not matched to a gene. CDR3 size: 15 residues. Germline CDR1 reads LGHDT; CDR2 reads YNNKEL (reference sequence). The CDR3 here is CASSQNRGRYDEQFF. Here the CDR3 DNA reads TGTGCCAGCAGCCAAAACAGGGGGCGGTACGATGAGCAGTTCTTC.

This clone was counted a few times. The chain links TRBV25-1 to TRBJ1-6; D may be TRBD1 (5 bases). Germline values: CDR1 MGHDK, CDR2 SYGVNS. Trimming removed 6 bases from V and 0 bases from J, with 9 bases in between. The CDR3 consists of 15 residues. The CDR3 DNA sequence: TGTGCCAGCAGCCCCGGGGGCTCCTATAATTCACCCCTCCACTTT. Its translation is CASSPGGSYNSPLHF.

Of note for this clone: One junction end disagrees with the germline gene, perhaps due to a read error. The chain recombines TRBV18 with TRBJ2-2; perhaps TRBD2 as D (6 bases). This CDR3 is 16 amino acids long. The V gene's germline CDR1 is KGHSH and CDR2 LQKENI. CDR3 protein: CATSGQATRGTGELFF. The CDR3 DNA reads as TGTGCCACCTCAGGGCAGGCGACTAGAGGCACCGGGGAGCTGTTTTTT.